Sequencing of this T cell receptor beta chain was carried out in a study of a mutant IDH1 vaccine in newly diagnosed glioma. For the study at large: Patients underwent eight vaccinations, which took place in weeks 1, 3, 5, 7, 11, 15, 19 and 23. The earlier regimen, radiotherapy, temozolomide, or both, was most often both. Vaccines began 4-6 weeks after radiotherapy alone, or with temozolomide cycles.

The junction had 7 bases not matched to a gene; V was cut back by 6 bases and J by 4 bases. The CDR3 is 15 residues long. CDR1 and CDR2 from the germline V gene are LNHDA and SQIVND (reference sequence). As concerns this clone: Its antigen remains unknown.

Time point given: week 11, during vaccination. Each dose delivered 300 ug of mutant IDH1 20-mer peptide subcutaneously with imiquimod. TCRdb's copy holds only in-frame clones and misses some; the assay was immunoSEQ multiplex PCR. The sample records 60,000 or so clones, about 88% being singletons. This chain uses TRBV19 with TRBJ1-4; 8 positions match TRBD1. The TCR comes from a man in his forties with glioma. The sequencing used PBMCs, collected from a glioma patient whose treatment included an IDH1 peptide vaccine. CDR3: CASSRGQAFNEKLFF. The CDR3 bases are TGTGCCAGTAGCCGGGGACAGGCCTTTAATGAAAAACTGTTTTTT.